The rows below give T cell receptor beta chains drawn from one sample of a study of cytomegalovirus exposure and HLA in healthy donors. The data were produced by immunoSEQ multiplex PCR, yet TCRdb's version contains in-frame clones alone and is incomplete. The repertoire holds 150,000 to 200,000 clones, with around 80% as singletons. The sample consisted of PBMCs. The source is a middle-aged woman in good health and CMV-seronegative. The conserved cysteine and the conserved F or W are not part of the CDR3 here. A D gene is named only where the DNA matches it firmly. Clone size, where shown, is once, few, many, or a class for clones that have expanded.

V,J,size,D,CDR3
TRBV19,TRBJ1-2,-,-,ASSEGRYYGYT
TRBV7-9,TRBJ2-1,-,TRBD2,ASSSTGLAGAEQF
TRBV4-2,TRBJ2-1,-,TRBD1,ASSQDDRGLSEQF
TRBV2,TRBJ2-5,once,TRBD2,ASTLKVPSGRVQETQY
TRBV19,TRBJ1-5,few,-,ASTGENQPQH
TRBV7-3,TRBJ2-5,-,TRBD2,ASSLAGGGGFETQY
TRBV2,TRBJ1-3,-,-,ASSGQTFSGNTIY
TRBV5-5,TRBJ1-4,-,TRBD1,ASSSGQVLNEKLF
TRBV11-2,TRBJ2-7,-,-,ASSFLDYEQY
TRBV27,TRBJ1-5,-,-,ASSFRGDLNQPQH
TRBV10-1,TRBJ1-6,-,TRBD1,ASSGQGSPLH
TRBV29-1,TRBJ1-1,-,TRBD1,SVGDRLNTEAF
TRBV27,TRBJ2-1,-,TRBD1,ASSYRQGLRNEQF
TRBV25-1,TRBJ2-1,-,TRBD2,ASSPSGGYNEQF
TRBV10-1,TRBJ1-3,-,-,ASLVLDKYSGNTIY
TRBV7-2,TRBJ2-7,-,TRBD2,ASSLAGRAYEQY
TRBV19,TRBJ2-2,-,-,ASRTSRNTGELF
TRBV9,TRBJ2-3,-,TRBD2,ASSVGGRVTSTDMQY
TRBV18,TRBJ2-2,-,TRBD1,ASSPGTGVTTGELF
TRBV19,TRBJ2-2,-,TRBD2,ASSSGRANTGELF
TRBV19,TRBJ1-3,once,TRBD1,ASSRTGGNSGSGNTIY
TRBV9,TRBJ1-4,-,-,ASSTMGGGTNEKLF
TRBV27,TRBJ2-7,-,-,ASSLSEAAYEQY
TRBV30,TRBJ2-3,once,-,AWSAFADILLSTDTQY
TRBV9,TRBJ2-1,-,-,ASSPRLPSASYNEQF
TRBV18,TRBJ1-1,-,-,ASSPSNPDMNTEAF
TRBV7-9,TRBJ1-1,once,-,SSRLSGGKVNTEAF
TRBV7-2,TRBJ1-1,-,TRBD1,ASSLGTGGNTEAF
TRBV5-8,TRBJ1-5,few,-,ASSLGFTGNQPQH
TRBV7-8,TRBJ2-7,-,-,ASSSRRSYEQY
TRBV5-1,TRBJ1-1,-,-,ASTEGVSSTEAF
TRBV6-6,TRBJ2-5,-,TRBD2,ASKRGAGETQY
TRBV7-2,TRBJ2-1,-,TRBD2,ASSLARTSGASSYNEQF
TRBV18,TRBJ1-2,-,TRBD1,ASSPYPGGSHNGYT
TRBV4-3,TRBJ2-3,-,TRBD1,ASSLAPPGQGSDTQY
TRBV5-6,TRBJ2-5,-,-,ASSSTGTQETQY
TRBV12-5,TRBJ2-3,-,TRBD1,ASGPRQGSDTDTQY